This TCR beta chain was documented in a study of T-cell reconstitution after alpha-beta-depleted transplantation in children. Preparation of the TCRbeta library used unique molecular identifiers. MiXCR, applied by TCRdb to the PCR reads, yields one record per CDR3 protein. The table lists about 980,000 distinct CDR3 sequences, about 29% of them singletons. The V gene's germline CDR1 is DFQATT and CDR2 SNEGSKA (reference sequence). The CDR3 runs to 15 residues. V was cut by 1 base and J by 2 bases, with 11 bases left in between. The material sequenced was PBMCs, mostly from graft donor cells, taken 360 days after TCRalphabeta/CD19-depleted stem cell transplant. The source is a boy under two years old who had a stem cell transplant for SCID, so the T cells may come from the graft donor. V usage is TRBV20-1 and J usage is TRBJ2-2; no definite D call. CDR3: CSARGPPANTGELFF. The CDR3 region has the DNA TGCAGTGCTAGAGGTCCCCCAGCCAACACCGGGGAGCTGTTTTTT.